This T cell receptor (beta chain) is from a study of shared clonotypes between healthy human individuals. The study, taken as a whole, reports: Incompleteness in sorted-subset sequencing, despite large depth, was shown by rarefaction.

A remark on this clone: Antigen: not known. Other nucleotide sequences from this sample produce the same CDR3.

The CD4+ fraction was divided into a CD45RA+ naive subset and a CD45RA-negative memory subset. The authors loaded around 200 ng DNA, 30,000 to 35,000 T cell genomes, into sorted-subset replicate PCRs. Libraries were prepared by immunoSEQ multiplex PCR; TCRdb keeps only in-frame clonotypes and omits some of them. The table shows roughly 2 million clones, with roughly 94% occurring only once. The clonotype was recovered from a man aged 18 to 29 in good health. Sequenced material: naive CD4+ T cells sorted from blood. Described subset: CD45RA+ positively selected.

CDR3: CASSLVRASYNEQFF. CDR3 coding DNA: TGCGCCAGCAGCTTGGTCAGGGCCTCCTACAATGAGCAGTTCTTC. V and J are TRBV5-1 and TRBJ2-1; D is possibly TRBD1 (5 bases). V was shortened by 0 bases and J by 0 bases, with 7 bases between the two germline ends. Per the germline V gene, CDR1 is SGHRS and CDR2 is YFSETQ. CDR3 length: 15 amino acids.